The 14 T cell receptor beta chains in this list originate from one sample, sequenced in a study of beta chain features in type 1 diabetes. Every bit of the isolated RNA underwent reverse transcription, so sequencing read expressed TCRB transcripts. Some clones are missing from TCRdb's copy, which holds only in-frame ones; the method was immunoSEQ multiplex PCR. The sample has around 100,000 clones, about 26% seen once; the top ten hold 0.5% to 0.6%. Points from the study as a whole: Moderate yet significant TCRB CDR3 shortening was seen in Type 1 diabetes patients in all four CD4+ subsets.

Antigens of these TCRs are unknown. Sequenced input: central memory CD4+ T cells from blood. The receptors stem from a woman aged 18-29 years with type 1 diabetes.

This clone was counted only a few times. The chain links TRBV30 to TRBJ1-1; D not certain. CDR1 and CDR2 (germline): GTSNPN, SVGIG (reference sequence). Trimming removed 0 bases from V and 5 bases from J, with 4 bases in between. CDR3 length: 11 amino acids. The DNA for the CDR3 is TGTGCCTGGAGTGTACAGACTGAAGCTTTCTTT. This codes for CAWSVQTEAFF. Filled out from reference TRBV30 and TRBJ1-1, the complete variable domain reads SQTIHQWPATLVQPVGSPLSLECTVEGTSNPNLYWYRQAAGRGLQLLFYSVGIGQISSEVPQNLSASRPQDRQFILSSKKLLLSDSGFYLCAWSVQTEAFFGQGTRLTVV.

This clone was counted a few times. The chain combines TRBV7-8 with TRBJ2-1; 7 bases align to TRBD1. V lost 0 bases and J lost 13; bases outside the gene matches: 3. In germline, CDR1 is SGHVS, CDR2 FQNEAQ. CDR3 length equals 12 residues. DNA of the CDR3: TGTGCCAGCAGCTTAGCCCGGGACAGACAGTTCTTC. This translates into CASSLARDRQFF. The variable domain in full, completed from reference TRBV7-8 and TRBJ2-1, reads GAGVSQSPRYKVAKRGQDVALRCDPISGHVSLFWYQQALGQGPEFLTYFQNEAQLDKSGLPSDRFFAERPEGSVSTLKIQRTQQEDSAVYLCASSLARDRQFFGPGTRLTVL.

This clone has just a few counts. The V call is TRBV5-6, the J call TRBJ1-5, with D perhaps matching TRBD1 (6 bases). V was shortened by 4 bases and J by 0 bases, with 11 bases between the two germline ends. The CDR3 loop spans 15 amino acids. Germline CDR1 reads SGHDT; CDR2 reads YYEEEE. CDR3 coding DNA: TGTGCCAGCAGCCCGACAGGTAATAGCAATCAGCCCCAGCATTTT. This translates into CASSPTGNSNQPQHF. Complete variable domain (other parts from reference TRBV5-6 and TRBJ1-5): DAGVTQSPTHLIKTRGQQVTLRCSPKSGHDTVSWYQQALGQGPQFIFQYYEEEERQRGNFPDRFSGHQFPNYSSELNVNALLLGDSALYLCASSPTGNSNQPQHFGDGTRLSIL.

V usage is TRBV7-3 and J usage is TRBJ2-1; no reliable D call. The germline CDR1 and CDR2 sequences are SGHTA and FQGTGA. The CDR3 totals 13 residues. V was trimmed by 0 bases and J by 12 bases, leaving 12 bases between them. The CDR3 protein is CASSLTEVSMQFF. CDR3 in DNA: TGTGCCAGCAGCTTAACTGAGGTCTCCATGCAGTTCTTC.

The rearrangement links TRBV18 to TRBJ1-5; 8 nucleotides agree with TRBD1. The J segment lost 5 bases and the V segment lost 2 bases, leaving 11 bases of the junction unmatched. This CDR3 contains 17 residues. The germline V gene encodes CDR1 KGHSH and CDR2 LQKENI. The CDR3 sequence is CASSPSSGQGVHQPQHF. The CDR3 DNA reads as TGTGCCAGCTCACCATCGTCTGGACAGGGAGTTCATCAGCCCCAGCATTTT.

The chain employs TRBV2 and TRBJ1-2; D remains unclear. Germline CDR1 is SNHLY and CDR2 is FYNNEI. V lost 1 base and J 2 bases, leaving 8 bases between the germline ends. This CDR3 is 14 amino acids long. This CDR3 is CASSEVPGNYGYTF. Here the CDR3 DNA reads TGTGCCAGCAGTGAAGTACCAGGAAACTATGGCTACACCTTC.

The genes are TRBV6-1 and TRBJ2-3; TRBD1 matches 9 bases. There are 14 residues in the CDR3. The V gene's germline CDR1 is MNHNS and CDR2 SASEGT. J was trimmed by 6 bases and V by 4 bases; bases with no gene match: 5. In DNA form, the CDR3 reads TGTGCCAGCAGTGTGACAGGGGGTAGGGATACGCAGTATTTT. It encodes CASSVTGGRDTQYF.

This chain joins TRBV18 and TRBJ2-3, with 10 nucleotides matching TRBD2. The CDR3 length is 18 residues. V trimming: 1 base; J trimming: 4 bases; junction bases outside the gene matches: 11. Looked up from germline, CDR1 is KGHSH and CDR2 is LQKENI. The DNA of the CDR3 is TGTGCCAGCTCACCACTTATCCCTAGCGGGAGTCTGGCAGATACGCAGTATTTT. Translating it yields CASSPLIPSGSLADTQYF. The full variable domain, in which reference TRBV18 and TRBJ2-3 provide the parts outside the CDR3, is NAGVMQNPRHLVRRRGQEARLRCSPMKGHSHVYWYRQLPEEGLKFMVYLQKENIIDESGMPKERFSAEFPKEGPSILRIQQVVRGDSAAYFCASSPLIPSGSLADTQYFGPGTRLTVL.

This clone was counted only a few times. The V gene is TRBV2, the J gene TRBJ2-1; D possibly corresponds to TRBD2 (6 bases). Germline CDR1 and CDR2: SNHLY and FYNNEI. The CDR3 spans 13 residues. V was pared by 6 bases and J by 0 bases, with 6 bases between. This CDR3 reads CASRRGSYNEQFF. DNA of the CDR3: TGTGCCAGCAGGCGGGGCTCCTACAATGAGCAGTTCTTC. Based on the CDR3 plus reference TRBV2 and TRBJ2-1, the full variable domain is EPEVTQTPSHQVTQMGQEVILRCVPISNHLYFYWYRQILGQKVEFLVSFYNNEISEKSEIFDDQFSVERPDGSNFTLKIRSTKLEDSAMYFCASRRGSYNEQFFGPGTRLTVL.

Only a few counts were recorded for this clone. This rearrangement joins TRBV5-1 to TRBJ1-1; 7 nucleotides match TRBD1. From germline, CDR1 is SGHRS and CDR2 YFSETQ. This CDR3 spans 15 amino acids. V dropped 2 bases and J dropped 1; count of bases not matched to a gene: 5. The CDR3 sequence: CASSFGQAENTEAFF. Written as DNA, the CDR3 is TGCGCCAGCAGCTTCGGACAGGCAGAGAACACTGAAGCTTTCTTT.

The chain links TRBV18 to TRBJ2-1, with D possibly being TRBD2 (5 bases). CDR3 length: 13 residues. V was cut by 2 bases and J by 10 bases, with 12 bases left in between. Germline loops: CDR1 KGHSH, CDR2 LQKENI. CDR3 residues: CASSPGEGDEQFF. In DNA, the CDR3 is TGTGCCAGCTCACCAGGTGAGGGCGACGAGCAGTTCTTC.

V gene TRBV11-1 combines with J gene TRBJ1-1; perhaps TRBD1 as D (5 bases). This CDR3 has 13 residues. Trimming removed 5 bases from V and 0 bases from J, with 7 bases in between. CDR1 and CDR2 from the germline V gene are SGHAT and FQDESV (reference sequence). In DNA, the CDR3 is TGTGCCAGCAGCCCCAGGGTGAACACTGAAGCTTTCTTT. It encodes CASSPRVNTEAFF.

In its sample, this clone was seen a few times. The chain couples TRBV7-2 to TRBJ2-1; no reliable D call. Trimming cost V 4 bases and J 10 bases, with 8 bases left between them. Germline CDR1 reads SGHTA; CDR2 reads FQGNSA. This CDR3 is 11 amino acids long. CDR3 residues: CASSYRGEQFF. The DNA for the CDR3 is TGTGCCAGCAGCTATAGAGGCGAGCAGTTCTTC.

The table lists this clone with a few counts. This sequence joins TRBV2 and TRBJ2-1; 12 nucleotides align to TRBD2. Germline values: CDR1 SNHLY, CDR2 FYNNEI. This CDR3 has 12 amino acids. J was trimmed by 7 bases and V by 11 bases; bases with no gene match: 3. CDR3 nucleotides: TGTGCCTCGGGGACTAGCGGGAATGAGCAGTTCTTC. Its protein product is CASGTSGNEQFF. Using reference TRBV2 and TRBJ2-1 for the parts outside the CDR3, the full variable domain is EPEVTQTPSHQVTQMGQEVILRCVPISNHLYFYWYRQILGQKVEFLVSFYNNEISEKSEIFDDQFSVERPDGSNFTLKIRSTKLEDSAMYFCASGTSGNEQFFGPGTRLTVL.